These 31 T cell receptor beta chains were all obtained from the same sample, sequenced in a study of T cell repertoires in cytomegalovirus infection. Each CDR3 protein gets one entry after TCRdb re-called the reads with MiXCR. The sample contains about 570,000 distinct CDR3 sequences, about 40% of which appear only once. Antigens of these TCRs are unknown. The sequencing here drew on cultured PBMCs, taken from culture after CMV antigen stimulation. The receptors here all came from a human donor in good health (CMV status not recorded). Some clones in this sample may be carry-over from other donors' samples.

This clonotype turned up a few times. DNA for the CDR3: TGTGCCAGCAGCCCCCTGGGACAGGGTATGAAGACCCAGTACTTC. Its protein is CASSPLGQGMKTQYF. The chain combines TRBV11-2 with TRBJ2-5, with 9 bases fitting TRBD1. The ends lost 5 bases at V and 6 bases at J; junction bases unmatched: 10. Per the germline V gene, CDR1 is SGHAT and CDR2 is FQNNGV. This CDR3 contains 15 residues.

The gene calls are TRBV15 and TRBJ2-2; D may be TRBD2 (6 bases). CDR1 is LNHNV, CDR2 YYDKDF, per germline (reference sequence). This CDR3 spans 12 amino acids. Deletions cut 10 bases from V and 6 bases from J, with 12 bases between. CDR3 sequence reads: CASGTRSGELFF. The CDR3, as DNA: TGTGCCAGCGGGACCCGGTCCGGGGAGCTGTTTTTT. Full variable domain (rest looked up from reference TRBV15 and TRBJ2-2): DAMVIQNPRYQVTQFGKPVTLSCSQTLNHNVMYWYQQKSSQAPKLLFHYYDKDFNNEADTPDNFQSRRPNTSFCFLDIRSPGLGDTAMYLCASGTRSGELFFGEGSRLTVL.

V and J are TRBV19 and TRBJ2-3; the D gene is possibly TRBD1 (5 bases). The ends were cut back, 7 bases at V and 0 bases at J, with 11 bases in the middle. The CDR3 extends over 14 amino acids. CDR1 is LNHDA, CDR2 SQIVND, per germline (reference sequence). CDR3 protein: CASKQELSTDTQYF. CDR3 nucleotide sequence: TGTGCCAGTAAACAGGAGCTTAGCACAGATACGCAGTATTTT. Looking up the rest from reference TRBV19 and TRBJ2-3 gives the full variable domain: DGGITQSPKYLFRKEGQNVTLSCEQNLNHDAMYWYRQDPGQGLRLIYYSQIVNDFQKGDIAEGYSVSREKKESFPLTVTSAQKNPTAFYLCASKQELSTDTQYFGPGTRLTVL.

V and J are TRBV28 and TRBJ2-7; D is possibly TRBD2 (6 bases). CDR3 size: 15 residues. Trimming left V 6 bases short and J 0 bases short, with 15 bases between. The germline V gene encodes CDR1 MDHEN and CDR2 SYDVKM. In DNA form, the CDR3 reads TGTGCCAGCAGCTCGCCGGGACTCATCTCCTACGAGCAGTACTTC. Residues: CASSSPGLISYEQYF.

This clonotype was counted once. The CDR3 loop is CASTFLVEAFF. CDR3 sequence (DNA): TGTGCCAGCACGTTTCTCGTTGAAGCTTTCTTT. The chain recombines TRBV2 with TRBJ1-1; D gene unclear. This CDR3 spans 11 amino acids. Looked up from germline, CDR1 is SNHLY and CDR2 is FYNNEI. The V end was cut by 7 bases, the J end by 7 bases, with 10 bases between.

This clonotype was seen only a few times. CDR3 coding DNA: TGCGCCAGCAGCCAAGGGTCAGCAGGGGCGGCAGATACGCAGTATTTT. Its translation: CASSQGSAGAADTQYF. The chain has TRBV4-3 and TRBJ2-3; D is perhaps TRBD1 (6 bases). The CDR3 has 16 residues. CDR1 is LGHNA and CDR2 is YSLEER in the germline V gene. V lost 1 base and J lost 4, with 15 bases in between.

This clonotype has just a few counts. The chain combines TRBV7-2 with TRBJ1-3; D may be TRBD1 (5 bases). The CDR3 loop spans 14 amino acids. Germline V gene lookup returns CDR1 SGHTA and CDR2 FQGNSA. The V and J ends lost 10 bases and 3 bases respectively, with 16 bases between them. Here the CDR3 reads CATHPGGFGNTIYF. CDR3 DNA sequence: TGTGCCACTCATCCGGGGGGGTTTGGAAACACCATATATTTT.

This chain uses TRBV4-2 with TRBJ2-2; TRBD2 aligns across 13 bases. The V segment lost 3 bases and the J segment 7 bases; nucleotides outside the gene matches: 14. The CDR3 sequence is 19 residues long. The germline CDR1 and CDR2 sequences are LGHNA and YNFKEQ. CDR3 nucleotide sequence: TGTGCCAGCAGCCACGCAACGGGACTAGCGGGGCGCGCTGTCGGGGAGCTGTTTTTT. Its protein product is CASSHATGLAGRAVGELFF.

V gene TRBV19 combines with J gene TRBJ2-1; 8 bases map to TRBD2. The CDR3 spans 15 residues. V was clipped by 6 bases and J by 10 bases; unmatched bases: 14. Germline V gene lookup returns CDR1 LNHDA and CDR2 SQIVND (reference sequence). CDR3 region: CASSPFPGGAWEQFF. Written as DNA, the CDR3 is TGTGCCAGTAGCCCATTCCCCGGGGGGGCCTGGGAGCAGTTCTTC.

V gene TRBV2 combines with J gene TRBJ2-1, with D perhaps TRBD1 or TRBD2 (6 bases each). CDR1 is SNHLY and CDR2 is FYNNEI in the germline V gene. This CDR3 comprises 14 residues. V lost 7 bases and J lost 5, with 15 bases in between. CDR3 DNA sequence: TGTGCCAGCAACGGGGGCCTTGAGGACAATGAGCAGTTCTTC. The encoded protein is CASNGGLEDNEQFF.

The rearrangement uses TRBV7-2 and TRBJ2-1; 8 bases are a match to TRBD2. Germline CDR1 and CDR2: SGHTA and FQGNSA. V lost 4 bases to trimming and J lost 2 bases; unmatched junction nucleotides: 13. The length of the CDR3 is 18 residues. This CDR3 is CASSSNLLAGSTYNEQFF. CDR3 DNA: TGTGCCAGCAGCTCGAACCTTTTAGCGGGGTCTACCTACAATGAGCAGTTCTTC.

The chain joins TRBV7-2 to TRBJ2-1, with a weak D call TRBD2 (7 bases). This CDR3 region has 19 residues. Germline loops: CDR1 SGHTA, CDR2 FQGNSA. The V end lost 5 bases, the J end lost 1 base, and 24 bases lay between the germline ends. DNA for the CDR3: TGTGCCAGCAGCCTCCGGACTATGGGGGGGCCCCGATCCTACAATGAGCAGTTCTTC. Its translation: CASSLRTMGGPRSYNEQFF.

The chain joins TRBV2 to TRBJ1-1, with D maybe TRBD1 (6 bases). In germline, CDR1 is SNHLY, CDR2 FYNNEI. The CDR3 contains 13 residues. The V and J ends lost 8 bases and 0 bases respectively, with 10 bases between them. DNA for the CDR3: TGTGCCAGCGGGGGCCGTATGAACACTGAAGCTTTCTTT. Its translation: CASGGRMNTEAFF. The full variable domain, in which reference TRBV2 and TRBJ1-1 provide the parts outside the CDR3, is EPEVTQTPSHQVTQMGQEVILRCVPISNHLYFYWYRQILGQKVEFLVSFYNNEISEKSEIFDDQFSVERPDGSNFTLKIRSTKLEDSAMYFCASGGRMNTEAFFGQGTRLTVV.

The V and J genes are TRBV29-1 and TRBJ2-3; 8 bases line up with TRBD2. V lost 6 bases and J lost 3; bases outside the gene matches: 8. The length of the CDR3 is 14 residues. CDR1 and CDR2 (germline): SQVTM, ANQGSEA. The CDR3 DNA reads TGCAGCGTCGGAAGCGGGGGTGGGACAGATACGCAGTATTTT. It yields the protein CSVGSGGGTDTQYF.

The sample holds a few counts of this clonotype. This chain uses TRBV11-2 with TRBJ2-3; 10 nucleotides align to TRBD2. The CDR3 runs to 23 residues. Germline values: CDR1 SGHAT, CDR2 FQNNGV. J was trimmed by 0 bases and V by 6 bases; bases with no gene match: 27. The CDR3 region is CASSWTNFSPPHGLAVSTDTQYF. CDR3 DNA sequence: TGTGCCAGCAGTTGGACAAATTTTAGCCCTCCCCATGGACTAGCGGTCAGCACAGATACGCAGTATTTT.

This chain connects TRBV7-6 to TRBJ2-1; 13 nucleotides line up with TRBD2. Germline CDR1 and CDR2: SGHVS and FNYEAQ. The CDR3 consists of 15 residues. V lost 5 bases and J lost 8; bases outside the gene matches: 6. CDR3 nucleotide sequence: TGTGCCAGCAGCCCTACTAGCGGGGGGGCGGATGAGCAGTTCTTC. Translated: CASSPTSGGADEQFF.

The chain combines TRBV7-2 with TRBJ2-5, with 8 positions matching TRBD2. Looked up from germline, CDR1 is SGHTA and CDR2 is FQGNSA. J was trimmed by 7 bases and V by 1 base; bases with no gene match: 5. CDR3 length: 14 amino acids. The CDR3 reads CASSLERGGLTQYF. The CDR3 bases are TGTGCCAGCAGCTTAGAACGGGGGGGTTTGACCCAGTACTTC.

The rearrangement joins TRBV20-1 to TRBJ2-1, with D maybe TRBD2 (6 bases). The germline V gene has CDR1 DFQATT and CDR2 SNEGSKA (reference sequence). The CDR3 has 14 amino acids. Trimming left V 3 bases short and J 7 bases short, with 16 bases between. CDR3 nucleotides: TGCAGTGCTAGCGGGACTGCCCTCGGGAATGAGCAGTTCTTC. Translated, it gives CSASGTALGNEQFF.

A few counts support this clonotype. The rearrangement links TRBV7-8 to TRBJ2-1, with 9 bases matching TRBD1. The germline gives CDR1 SGHVS, CDR2 FQNEAQ. V gave up 5 bases and J gave up 0 bases; unmatched junction bases: 5. The CDR3 is 16 residues long. The CDR3 spells CASSTQGANSYNEQFF. The CDR3 DNA reads as TGTGCCAGCAGCACACAGGGGGCCAACTCCTACAATGAGCAGTTCTTC.

The chain employs TRBV11-2 and TRBJ1-2; tentative D call: TRBD1 (5 bases). Trimming shortened V by 5 bases and J by 2 bases, and 12 bases separated the two germline ends. CDR1 is SGHAT, CDR2 FQNNGV, per germline. This CDR3 is 14 amino acids long. CDR3 protein: CASSTTALNYGYTF. The DNA of the CDR3 is TGTGCCAGCAGCACGACAGCTCTAAACTATGGCTACACCTTC.

This clonotype was seen once. The chain carries TRBV4-2 and TRBJ2-2; unclear D gene. Germline V lookup: CDR1 LGHNA, CDR2 YNFKEQ. Trimming removed 0 bases from V and 9 bases from J, with 11 bases in between. CDR3 length: 14 amino acids. The CDR3 region has the DNA TGTGCCAGCAGCCAAGACCTCAATGGGAGGGAGCTGTTTTTT. Its protein product is CASSQDLNGRELFF.

V is TRBV7-2 and J is TRBJ2-1; unclear D gene. The germline V gene encodes CDR1 SGHTA and CDR2 FQGNSA. The length of the CDR3 is 12 residues. V was shortened by 6 bases and J by 13 bases, with 16 bases between the two germline ends. For the CDR3, the DNA is TGTGCCAGCAGAGAACCGAGGCGTCCACAGTTCTTC. Translated, it gives CASREPRRPQFF.

The V and J genes are TRBV7-2 and TRBJ2-7; no reliable D call. The CDR3 runs 14 residues. Germline CDR1 reads SGHTA; CDR2 reads FQGNSA. Trimming pared 6 bases from V and 1 base from J, leaving 13 bases between. The CDR3 is CASSPERVSYEQYF. CDR3 nucleotide sequence: TGTGCCAGCAGTCCTGAACGGGTTTCCTACGAGCAGTACTTC.

The chain joins TRBV12-5 to TRBJ2-3; no firm D call. Trimming cost V 2 bases and J 4 bases, with 10 bases left between them. Germline loops: CDR1 LGHNT, CDR2 FRNRAP. The CDR3 covers 14 residues. This chain's CDR3 is CASGLMTQSDTQYF. DNA of the CDR3: TGTGCTAGTGGTTTGATGACTCAATCAGATACGCAGTATTTT. The whole variable domain, remainder taken from reference TRBV12-5 and TRBJ2-3, is DARVTQTPRHKVTEMGQEVTMRCQPILGHNTVFWYRQTMMQGLELLAYFRNRAPLDDSGMPKDRFSAEMPDATLATLKIQPSEPRDSAVYFCASGLMTQSDTQYFGPGTRLTVL.

The chain has TRBV5-1 and TRBJ2-6; D is unclear. V was trimmed by 4 bases and J by 4 bases, leaving 9 bases between them. CDR1 is SGHRS, CDR2 YFSETQ, per germline. The CDR3 has 14 residues. The CDR3 coding sequence is TGCGCCAGCAGCCCGGTGGGGGGGGCCAACGTCCTGACTTTC. Translated, it gives CASSPVGGANVLTF.

The chain couples TRBV5-4 to TRBJ2-1, with D tentatively TRBD1 (6 bases). With 7 bases removed from V and 10 bases from J, the gap between germline ends came to 18 bases. Per the germline V gene, CDR1 is SGHNT and CDR2 is YYREEE (reference sequence). The CDR3 sequence is 13 residues long. Here the CDR3 reads CASHYTQDSEQFF. The CDR3 DNA sequence: TGTGCCAGCCACTATACTCAGGACAGCGAGCAGTTCTTC.

The chain combines TRBV7-8 with TRBJ2-1; TRBD1 might be the D (6 bases). V dropped 5 bases and J dropped 7 bases, with 21 bases sitting between them. The CDR3 loop spans 16 amino acids. Germline lookup yields CDR1 SGHVS and CDR2 FQNEAQ. The chain's CDR3 is CASSPRTVLDWNEQFF. In DNA, the CDR3 is TGTGCCAGCAGCCCCCGGACAGTACTGGATTGGAATGAGCAGTTCTTC.

The chain is built from TRBV4-2 and TRBJ2-2, with 7 bases lining up with TRBD2. CDR1 and CDR2 from the germline V gene are LGHNA and YNFKEQ. J lost 5 bases, V lost 0 bases, and 3 bases had no gene match. The CDR3 consists of 15 residues. The CDR3 nucleotides are TGTGCCAGCAGCCAAGAAGCGGGGAAGACCGGGGAGCTGTTTTTT. It specifies CASSQEAGKTGELFF.

The chain couples TRBV6-1 to TRBJ2-1; TRBD2 matches 10 bases. Germline CDR1 and CDR2: MNHNS and SASEGT. V was pared by 0 bases and J by 4 bases, with 3 bases of the junction left unmatched. CDR3 size: 16 residues. The CDR3 DNA sequence: TGTGCCAGCAGTGAAGCTAGCGGGGGGATGTACAATGAGCAGTTCTTC. This encodes CASSEASGGMYNEQFF.

The V gene is TRBV10-3, the J gene TRBJ2-5, with 8 bases fitting TRBD2. J was trimmed by 5 bases and V by 6 bases; bases with no gene match: 8. CDR3 length: 14 amino acids. Germline values: CDR1 ENHRY, CDR2 SYGVKD. Here the CDR3 DNA reads TGTGCCATCAGCGGCGGGACTAGGGGCGAGACCCAGTACTTC. It translates to CAISGGTRGETQYF.

Written as DNA, the CDR3 is TGTGCCAGCAGGACAGGGAATGAAAAACTGTTTTTT. This sequence encodes CASRTGNEKLFF. V gene TRBV6-8 combines with J gene TRBJ1-4; 7 nucleotides line up with TRBD1. The CDR3 covers 12 residues. In germline, CDR1 is MNHGY, CDR2 SAAAGT. The V segment lost 6 bases and the J segment 5 bases; nucleotides outside the gene matches: 0.